The clone carrying this T cell receptor (beta chain) came up once. The antigen remains unidentified. This sample is drawn from a study of cytomegalovirus exposure and HLA in healthy donors. This CDR3 contains 15 residues. J lost 3 bases, V lost 5 bases, and 8 bases had no gene match. Germline V gives CDR1 SGHNT, CDR2 YENEEA. Overall study findings and caveats: Cytomegalovirus-associated TCR beta chains were listed, numbering 150 to 200. In vitro testing confirmed a few CMV-associated chains as specific for CMV antigens.

This table comes from immunoSEQ multiplex PCR, and its TCRdb copy is limited to in-frame clones, with some not included. The sample has about 360,000 clones, 80% to 90% seen once; the top ten hold roughly 0.8%. The J gene is TRBJ2-7, the V gene TRBV11-3, with TRBD1 matching over 9 bases. This TCR derives from a woman under 30 in good health and CMV-seronegative. Sequencing was carried out using PBMCs. CDR3 sequence (DNA): TGTGCCAGCAGCGAGGGGACAGGGAGGGACTACGAGCAGTACTTC. It translates to CASSEGTGRDYEQYF.